These 3 T cell receptor beta chains were all obtained from the same sample, sequenced in a study of blood T cell repertoires in COVID-19. TCRdb keeps only in-frame clones here, not all; method: immunoSEQ multiplex PCR. The sample includes 150,000 to 160,000 clones, 83% of them seen just once. Material: peripheral blood. The receptor set was obtained from a woman aged 55-69 years with COVID-19, enrolled during active disease.

The V call is TRBV5-1, the J call TRBJ1-6; perhaps TRBD1 as D (6 bases). This CDR3 is built from 16 residues. Germline V gene data show CDR1 as SGHRS and CDR2 as YFSETQ. Trimming shortened V by 0 bases and J by 5 bases, and 12 bases separated the two germline ends. The CDR3 protein is CASSLGPAGDNSPLHF. CDR3 nucleotides: TGCGCCAGCAGCTTGGGGCCTGCAGGGGATAATTCACCCCTCCACTTT. Supplemented by reference TRBV5-1 and TRBJ1-6, the full variable domain reads KAGVTQTPRYLIKTRGQQVTLSCSPISGHRSVSWYQQTPGQGLQFLFEYFSETQRNKGNFPGRFSGRQFSNSRSEMNVSTLELGDSALYLCASSLGPAGDNSPLHFGNGTRLTVT.

This clone appeared a few times. The chain has TRBV6-1 and TRBJ1-4, with 7 bases lining up with TRBD1. V trimming: 1 base; J trimming: 8 bases; junction bases outside the gene matches: 4. CDR3 size: 14 residues. Germline V gene data show CDR1 as MNHNS and CDR2 as SASEGT. Written as DNA, the CDR3 is TGTGCCAGCAGTGAAGACAGGGGTAGGGAAAAACTGTTTTTT. Translated, it gives CASSEDRGREKLFF.

This clone was counted only a few times. The chain joins TRBV6-5 to TRBJ1-1, with D uncertain. The V end was cut by 9 bases, the J end by 0 bases, with 17 bases between. CDR3 length: 15 amino acids. CDR1 and CDR2 (germline): MNHEY, SVGAGI. CDR3 nucleotides: TGTGCCAGTCGGGTCGAAGGAATAATGAACACTGAAGCTTTCTTT. This sequence encodes CASRVEGIMNTEAFF.